The rows below give T cell receptor beta chains drawn from one sample of a study of blood T cells in healthy people across ages. TCRdb passed the 5' RACE reads through MiXCR, listing each CDR3 protein once. The data show about 1,600,000 distinct CDR3 sequences, about 43% seen once. The sequencing sample was made of blood. These receptors were obtained from a woman in her late teens or twenties in good health. The CDR3 runs from the conserved cysteine through the conserved F or W. Each record gives: V gene, J gene, clone size, D gene, CDR3 DNA, CDR3 protein. The D gene is left open where the match is weak. Some rows have no size entry. The others give once, few or many, or a class for an expanded clone.

V gene: TRBV6-1; J gene: TRBJ1-2; clone size: .; D gene: .; CDR3 DNA: TGTGCCAGCAGTGAAAGTCAGGTCGGGGTACGAGGCTACACCTTC; CDR3 protein: CASSESQVGVRGYTF
V gene: TRBV15; J gene: TRBJ2-5; clone size: .; D gene: .; CDR3 DNA: TGTGCCACCAGCAGAGCATGGGGTCTGCAGAAGAAAGAGACCCAGTACTTC; CDR3 protein: CATSRAWGLQKKETQYF
V gene: TRBV27; J gene: TRBJ2-7; clone size: .; D gene: .; CDR3 DNA: TGTGCCAGTAAAAAGGACGGCGCCTACGAGCAGTACTTC; CDR3 protein: CASKKDGAYEQYF
V gene: TRBV12-3/TRBV12-4; J gene: TRBJ2-7; clone size: .; D gene: TRBD1; CDR3 DNA: TGTGCCAGCAGCAAGGGACAGAGCTCCTACAATGAGCAGTACTTC; CDR3 protein: CASSKGQSSYNEQYF
V gene: TRBV15; J gene: TRBJ2-3; clone size: .; D gene: .; CDR3 DNA: TGTGCCACCAGCAGAGATGGGGCGGGACGCACAGATACGCAGTATTTT; CDR3 protein: CATSRDGAGRTDTQYF
V gene: TRBV10-3; J gene: TRBJ1-2; clone size: .; D gene: .; CDR3 DNA: TGTGCCATCAGTGTCTCAGACTATGGCTACACCTTC; CDR3 protein: CAISVSDYGYTF
V gene: TRBV7-3; J gene: TRBJ1-1; clone size: once; D gene: .; CDR3 DNA: TGTGCCAGCAGCGCAACCACGGGAGCTGAAGCTTTCTTT; CDR3 protein: CASSATTGAEAFF
V gene: TRBV4-3; J gene: TRBJ2-5; clone size: .; D gene: TRBD2; CDR3 DNA: TGCGCCAGCAGCCAAGAAGCGAGTAGCGGGGCAGAGACCCAGTACTTC; CDR3 protein: CASSQEASSGAETQYF
V gene: TRBV24-1; J gene: TRBJ2-3; clone size: .; D gene: .; CDR3 DNA: TGTGCCACCAGTGATTTGGAAAGGGGACGAGATACGCAGTATTTT; CDR3 protein: CATSDLERGRDTQYF
V gene: TRBV3-1; J gene: TRBJ2-7; clone size: .; D gene: .; CDR3 DNA: TGTGCCAGCAGCCAAGGTCGGACTCCGGGGATCGAGCAGTACTTC; CDR3 protein: CASSQGRTPGIEQYF
V gene: TRBV12-3/TRBV12-4; J gene: TRBJ1-4; clone size: .; D gene: .; CDR3 DNA: TGTGCCAGCAGTTTCTTAAGGGTCGAAAAACTGTTTTTT; CDR3 protein: CASSFLRVEKLFF
V gene: TRBV2; J gene: TRBJ1-1; clone size: many; D gene: .; CDR3 DNA: TGTGCCAGCAGTAGTACCACTGAAGCTTTCTTT; CDR3 protein: CASSSTTEAFF
V gene: TRBV28; J gene: TRBJ2-1; clone size: .; D gene: TRBD1; CDR3 DNA: TGTGCCAGCAGTTTAAGCAGGGGGCTGATCGATGAGCAGTTCTTC; CDR3 protein: CASSLSRGLIDEQFF
V gene: TRBV2; J gene: TRBJ2-1; clone size: few; D gene: TRBD2; CDR3 DNA: TGTGCCAGCAGGAAGGGACTAGCGGGAGTCTACAATGAGCAGTTCTTC; CDR3 protein: CASRKGLAGVYNEQFF
V gene: TRBV3-1; J gene: TRBJ2-1; clone size: many; D gene: TRBD2; CDR3 DNA: TGTGCCAGCAGCCATTCTAGCGGGGGCTCCTACAATGAGCAGTTCTTC; CDR3 protein: CASSHSSGGSYNEQFF
V gene: TRBV5-1; J gene: TRBJ2-3; clone size: .; D gene: .; CDR3 DNA: TGCGCCAGCAGCTTGCGTTGGCTTAGCACAGATACGCAGTATTTT; CDR3 protein: CASSLRWLSTDTQYF
V gene: TRBV15; J gene: TRBJ2-1; clone size: .; D gene: TRBD2; CDR3 DNA: TGTGCCACCAGCAGAGAAGGGTCGGGGGGGGGGACCTCCTACAATGAGCAGTTCTTC; CDR3 protein: CATSREGSGGGTSYNEQFF
V gene: TRBV7-2; J gene: TRBJ2-5; clone size: .; D gene: TRBD2; CDR3 DNA: TGTGCCAGCAGCGCTAGCGGGGGCCCCTACAATGAGCAGTACTTC; CDR3 protein: CASSASGGPYNEQYF
V gene: TRBV5-1; J gene: TRBJ2-7; clone size: .; D gene: .; CDR3 DNA: TGCGCCAGCAGATTCAGGGACGAGCAGTACTTC; CDR3 protein: CASRFRDEQYF
V gene: TRBV3-1; J gene: TRBJ2-7; clone size: .; D gene: TRBD1; CDR3 DNA: TGTGCCAGCAGCCAAGCCCGACAGGGGGTGATCTACGAGCAGTACTTC; CDR3 protein: CASSQARQGVIYEQYF
V gene: TRBV10-3; J gene: TRBJ2-1; clone size: .; D gene: TRBD2; CDR3 DNA: TGTGCCGGGGGGAAACCTCCGACCGGGACTAGCGTTCTCCTCATCGTGGGTGAGCAGTTCTTC; CDR3 protein: CAGGKPPTGTSVLLIVGEQFF
V gene: TRBV6-2/TRBV6-3; J gene: TRBJ2-1; clone size: few; D gene: .; CDR3 DNA: TGTGCCAGCAGTAACGGGACCTCGTTACCCCTTCAAGGGTTCTTC; CDR3 protein: CASSNGTSLPLQGFF
V gene: TRBV7-8; J gene: TRBJ1-1; clone size: few; D gene: .; CDR3 DNA: TGTGCCAGCAGCTTAGGGATGCTTCTGAACACTGAAGCTTTCTTT; CDR3 protein: CASSLGMLLNTEAFF
V gene: TRBV7-2; J gene: TRBJ2-1; clone size: .; D gene: .; CDR3 DNA: TGTGCCAGCAGCGTCCGACTGGGGACAAGCTCCTACAATGAGCAGTTCTTC; CDR3 protein: CASSVRLGTSSYNEQFF
V gene: TRBV4-2; J gene: TRBJ1-5; clone size: .; D gene: TRBD1; CDR3 DNA: TGTGCCAGCAGCCAAGAGTGGGGACAGGGATATCAGCCCCAGCATTTT; CDR3 protein: CASSQEWGQGYQPQHF
V gene: TRBV7-2; J gene: TRBJ1-2; clone size: .; D gene: .; CDR3 DNA: TGTGCCAGCACCCCGGGGGGGGGCTATGGCTACACCTTC; CDR3 protein: CASTPGGGYGYTF
V gene: TRBV14; J gene: TRBJ2-7; clone size: .; D gene: .; CDR3 DNA: TGTGCCAGCGGCCAAGGGTCGTTTATATGGCAGTACTTC; CDR3 protein: CASGQGSFIWQYF
V gene: TRBV6-6; J gene: TRBJ1-1; clone size: .; D gene: .; CDR3 DNA: TGTGCCAGTCTTAGGGAGGGCGGTATAGGTGAAGCTTTCTTT; CDR3 protein: CASLREGGIGEAFF
V gene: TRBV12-3/TRBV12-4; J gene: TRBJ2-7; clone size: .; D gene: TRBD1; CDR3 DNA: TGTGCCAGCAGTTTAGGACAGGGGGCTTTCGATGGCGAGCAGTACTTC; CDR3 protein: CASSLGQGAFDGEQYF
V gene: TRBV3-1; J gene: TRBJ2-1; clone size: .; D gene: .; CDR3 DNA: TGTGCCAGCAGCCAAGATAGGAGCGGTCACTCCTACAATGAGCAGTTCTTC; CDR3 protein: CASSQDRSGHSYNEQFF
V gene: TRBV20-1; J gene: TRBJ1-2; clone size: few; D gene: TRBD1; CDR3 DNA: TGCAGTGCTCCGGCGGGGACAGGTTTGAGAGGCTACACCTTC; CDR3 protein: CSAPAGTGLRGYTF
V gene: TRBV7-6; J gene: TRBJ1-1; clone size: .; D gene: TRBD1; CDR3 DNA: TGTGCCAGCAGCTCCCGTGTGGGACAGGGTAACACTGAAGCTTTCTTT; CDR3 protein: CASSSRVGQGNTEAFF
V gene: TRBV20-1; J gene: TRBJ2-7; clone size: .; D gene: .; CDR3 DNA: TGCAGTGCTAGAGCCAGGGATAGCTCCTACGAGCAGTACTTC; CDR3 protein: CSARARDSSYEQYF
V gene: TRBV7-2; J gene: TRBJ1-4; clone size: .; D gene: .; CDR3 DNA: TGTGCCAGCAGCCTCTTCGGGCAGGGAAAACTGTTTTTT; CDR3 protein: CASSLFGQGKLFF
V gene: TRBV6-5; J gene: TRBJ2-1; clone size: .; D gene: .; CDR3 DNA: TGTGCCAGTAGTTACCCCTTTATCGATGAGCAGTTCTTC; CDR3 protein: CASSYPFIDEQFF
V gene: TRBV11-2; J gene: TRBJ2-7; clone size: .; D gene: .; CDR3 DNA: TGTGCCAGCAGCTTAGGGCCAGCCCTGTTCTACGAGCAGTACTTC; CDR3 protein: CASSLGPALFYEQYF
V gene: TRBV29-1; J gene: TRBJ1-1; clone size: few; D gene: .; CDR3 DNA: TGCAGCGCGGGGACTCTGGGGGACACTGAAGCTTTCTTT; CDR3 protein: CSAGTLGDTEAFF
V gene: TRBV12-3/TRBV12-4; J gene: TRBJ1-6; clone size: .; D gene: .; CDR3 DNA: TGTGCCAGCAGATATATGGGGGCCTCACCCCTCCACTTT; CDR3 protein: CASRYMGASPLHF
V gene: TRBV18; J gene: TRBJ2-7; clone size: .; D gene: .; CDR3 DNA: TGTGCCAGCTCACCACGTGAGGGGAGTGTGTTTTACGAGCAGTACTTC; CDR3 protein: CASSPREGSVFYEQYF
V gene: TRBV5-1; J gene: TRBJ2-7; clone size: few; D gene: .; CDR3 DNA: TGCGCCAGCAGTCGTCGATGGGACATCCACTCCTACGAGCAGTACTTC; CDR3 protein: CASSRRWDIHSYEQYF
V gene: TRBV3-1; J gene: TRBJ1-6; clone size: .; D gene: .; CDR3 DNA: TGTGCCAGCAGCCAAGGGCAGGGTGACGATTCACCCCTCCACTTT; CDR3 protein: CASSQGQGDDSPLHF
V gene: TRBV20-1; J gene: TRBJ2-3; clone size: .; D gene: TRBD2; CDR3 DNA: TGCAGTGCTAGATCCCTAGCGGGAGGGAACACAGATACGCAGTATTTT; CDR3 protein: CSARSLAGGNTDTQYF
V gene: TRBV20-1; J gene: TRBJ2-5; clone size: .; D gene: TRBD2; CDR3 DNA: TGCAGTGCGGATGGGACTAGCGGGAATTCGGGAGAGACCCAGTACTTC; CDR3 protein: CSADGTSGNSGETQYF
V gene: TRBV20-1; J gene: TRBJ2-3; clone size: .; D gene: .; CDR3 DNA: TGCAGTGTAGGAGGGGAGCTAGCAGGAGCGGGAGATACGCAGTATTTT; CDR3 protein: CSVGGELAGAGDTQYF
V gene: TRBV18; J gene: TRBJ2-5; clone size: once; D gene: TRBD2; CDR3 DNA: TGTGCCAGCTCACCGGGTGGAGGAGCGGGAGTAGGAGAGACCCAGTACTTC; CDR3 protein: CASSPGGGAGVGETQYF